The rows below give T cell receptor beta chains drawn from one sample of a study of blood T cell repertoires in COVID-19. Clones were sequenced by immunoSEQ multiplex PCR, and TCRdb holds only the in-frame ones, with some missing. The sample has 90,000 to 130,000 clones, about nine tenths seen once. The sample consisted of peripheral blood. Source of these receptors: a human donor in a cohort sampled during active COVID-19. CDR3s leave out the opening cysteine and the closing phenylalanine or tryptophan. D genes are given only for firm matches.

v_call	d_call	cdr3_length	j_call	cdr3_aa
TRBV27	NA	12	TRBJ1-6	ASSAQGLNSPLH
TRBV6-2/TRBV6-3	NA	14	TRBJ2-1	ASSPRGLAHYNEQF
TRBV6-5	NA	13	TRBJ1-2	ASSLQGPPQDGYT
TRBV7-8	TRBD1	15	TRBJ2-7	ASSWGVTGVRSYEQY
TRBV30	TRBD2	14	TRBJ2-1	AWSVPSGTSFGEQF
TRBV3-1/TRBV3-2	TRBD2	16	TRBJ2-5	ASSQDRLAGGLGETQY
TRBV7-8	NA	12	TRBJ1-2	ASSLETHRSGYT
TRBV6-5	NA	11	TRBJ1-1	ASRVGTPYEAF
TRBV2	NA	10	TRBJ2-1	ASSYVPNEQF
TRBV11-3	NA	11	TRBJ1-1	ASSRRRDTEAF
TRBV30	NA	9	TRBJ1-1	AQTWYTEAF
TRBV2	NA	13	TRBJ2-1	ASSESGSSYNEQF
TRBV2	TRBD1	12	TRBJ2-7	ASSRGQGAYEQY
TRBV7-3	NA	13	TRBJ2-1	ASSLKGALYNEQF
TRBV2	TRBD1	15	TRBJ2-4	ASSGPGTGRTKNIQY
TRBV9	NA	12	TRBJ2-7	ASSVADTTYEQY
TRBV6-2/TRBV6-3	TRBD1	12	TRBJ1-5	ASSQDRGHQPQH
TRBV18	TRBD2	13	TRBJ2-7	ASSPGSGGPYEQY
TRBV6-1	TRBD1	12	TRBJ2-7	ASSDAGTAYEQY
TRBV28	TRBD2	14	TRBJ2-1	ASSQSGLAGRDEQF
TRBV7-6	TRBD1	11	TRBJ2-7	ASSLGQGADQY
TRBV10-3	TRBD2	12	TRBJ2-5	AIRAGVPRETQY
TRBV6-5	NA	10	TRBJ1-1	ASGRLGTEAF
TRBV21-1	NA	13	TRBJ1-6	ASKDRGWGDSPLH
TRBV19	NA	11	TRBJ1-6	ASGPAPGSPLH
TRBV6-5	NA	11	TRBJ1-2	ASSQDRNYGYT
TRBV7-3	NA	11	TRBJ1-2	ASSPGGDMGYT
TRBV5-5	TRBD1	12	TRBJ1-5	ASGDRAANQPQH
TRBV14	TRBD1	14	TRBJ2-5	ASSQERGLTQETQY
TRBV5-8	TRBD2	15	TRBJ2-2	ASSAELAGRHTGELF
TRBV6-5	TRBD1	12	TRBJ1-1	ASSTGVMNTEAF
TRBV28	TRBD2	16	TRBJ2-3	ASTVTRRSGGARDTQY
TRBV13	NA	15	TRBJ1-1	ASSLGPRQGRTTEAF
TRBV21-1	NA	15	TRBJ2-3	ASSGRTGVEGTDTQY
TRBV5-1	NA	13	TRBJ2-7	ASSLGWGVPHEQY
TRBV14	NA	11	TRBJ1-2	ASSQVFIYGYT
TRBV7-3	NA	12	TRBJ2-3	ASSPNREADTQY
TRBV7-3	TRBD2	14	TRBJ2-1	ASSPGLAGWSNEQF
TRBV5-1	NA	15	TRBJ1-4	ASSLTPGGVTNEKLF
TRBV3-1/TRBV3-2	TRBD2	13	TRBJ2-7	ASRPGLAKGSEQY